The subject of this entry is one T cell receptor (beta chain). Participant-reported clinical history was the basis for cohort assignment. Assay: immunoSEQ multiplex PCR; the TCRdb copy retains only in-frame clones and omits some. The sample has roughly 330,000 clones, about 85% seen once. This CDR3 is 13 amino acids long. Between the trimmed V and J ends, which lost 6 bases and 0 bases, there was a span of 8 bases. Looked up from germline, CDR1 is KGHSH and CDR2 is LQKENI. The data originate from a study of blood T cell repertoires in COVID-19. Sequenced sample: PBMCs or T cells enriched from blood (not recorded which). The sequence derives from a woman between 25 and 40 years old who had recovered from COVID-19. The V and J genes are TRBV18 and TRBJ1-1; no firm D call. Written as DNA, the CDR3 is TGTGCCAGCTCGCCTGAGTTGAACACTGAAGCTTTCTTT. Protein sequence: CASSPELNTEAFF.